The rows below give T cell receptor beta chains drawn from one sample of a study of pediatric ulcerative colitis. TCRdb keeps only in-frame clones here, not all; method: immunoSEQ multiplex PCR. The sample includes about 36,000 clones, 70% to 90% of them seen just once. The sequenced material came from blood. Receptor source: a girl under 18 with moderate ulcerative colitis. Both conserved end residues are part of each CDR3. A D gene is named only where the DNA matches it firmly. Size is omitted from some rows. Given values are once, few, many or a class for expanded clones.

clone size,D gene,V gene,J gene,CDR3 protein,CDR3 DNA
.,.,TRBV30,TRBJ1-1,CAWSVPGYLRLNTEAFF,TGTGCCTGGAGTGTTCCGGGTTATTTGCGGTTGAACACTGAAGCTTTCTTT
.,TRBD2,TRBV5-1,TRBJ2-7,CASSLGATGLAGPAYEQYF,TGCGCCAGCAGCTTGGGAGCAACCGGACTAGCGGGTCCCGCCTACGAGCAGTACTTC
.,TRBD1,TRBV5-6,TRBJ1-4,CASRDREGTEKLFF,TGTGCCAGCAGGGACAGGGAGGGGACGGAAAAACTGTTTTTT
.,.,TRBV28,TRBJ1-1,CASSYTEAFF,TGTGCCAGCAGTTACACTGAAGCTTTCTTT
.,.,TRBV6-4,TRBJ2-7,CASTVGERSYEQYF,TGTGCCAGCACCGTGGGGGAGCGATCCTACGAGCAGTACTTC
.,.,TRBV29-1,TRBJ2-1,CSVPGTETYNEQFF,TGCAGCGTACCCGGGACCGAGACCTACAATGAGCAGTTCTTC
.,TRBD2,TRBV5-1,TRBJ2-1,CASSLGLAGEGNEQFF,TGCGCCAGCAGCTTAGGACTAGCGGGAGAGGGGAATGAGCAGTTCTTC
.,.,TRBV5-8,TRBJ1-4,CASSLGRTAFNEKLFF,TGTGCCAGCAGCTTGGGGCGCACAGCCTTCAATGAAAAACTGTTTTTT
.,TRBD1,TRBV28,TRBJ2-7,CASSRQGVSYEQYF,TGTGCCAGCAGTAGACAGGGGGTCTCCTACGAGCAGTACTTC
.,.,TRBV9,TRBJ1-5,CASSVTGDGNQPQHF,TGTGCCAGCAGCGTAACTGGGGACGGCAATCAGCCCCAGCATTTT
.,.,TRBV6-5,TRBJ1-6,CASSYSGGEPLHF,TGTGCCAGCAGTTACTCGGGGGGAGAACCCCTCCACTTT
few,.,TRBV7-2,TRBJ1-2,CARGDGTYGYTF,TGTGCCAGGGGCGATGGGACGTATGGCTACACCTTC
.,TRBD1,TRBV19,TRBJ1-5,CASSSGTASKPQHF,TGTGCCAGTAGTAGCGGGACAGCCAGTAAGCCCCAGCATTTT
.,.,TRBV10-3,TRBJ1-2,CAINGGGPYGYTF,TGTGCCATCAATGGAGGGGGACCATATGGCTACACCTTC
.,.,TRBV6-1,TRBJ2-7,CASSEREAYEQYF,TGTGCCAGCAGTGAGCGAGAGGCCTACGAGCAGTACTTC
.,.,TRBV19,TRBJ2-5,CASTRTGAETQYF,TGTGCCAGTACAAGGACGGGGGCAGAGACCCAGTACTTC
.,.,TRBV7-9,TRBJ1-2,CASSFLNQGRGYTF,TGTGCCAGCAGCTTTTTGAACCAGGGAAGGGGCTACACCTTC
once,.,TRBV7-8,TRBJ2-7,CASSSHPPGSSYEQYF,TGTGCCAGCAGCTCCCATCCCCCGGGCAGCTCCTACGAGCAGTACTTC
.,.,TRBV20-1,TRBJ1-3,CGGDTGNTIYF,TGCGGTGGAGATACTGGAAACACCATATATTTT
.,.,TRBV6-5,TRBJ2-2,CASSYSGRGYFGELFF,TGTGCCAGCAGTTACTCGGGCAGGGGATACTTCGGGGAGCTGTTTTTT
few,.,TRBV29-1,TRBJ1-1,CSPLKGGSTEAFF,TGCAGCCCCTTAAAGGGGGGAAGCACTGAAGCTTTCTTT
.,TRBD1,TRBV28,TRBJ2-3,CASSFSGGAVDTQYF,TGTGCCAGCAGTTTTTCAGGGGGAGCGGTAGATACGCAGTATTTT
.,.,TRBV27,TRBJ2-1,CAIGRRTIFDEQFF,TGTGCCATCGGACGTAGGACTATTTTCGATGAGCAGTTCTTC
.,TRBD2,TRBV6-6,TRBJ2-1,CASSYSSGGYNEQFF,TGTGCCAGCAGTTACTCTAGCGGGGGCTACAATGAGCAGTTCTTC
.,.,TRBV28,TRBJ1-2,CASSFPRRALNYGYTF,TGTGCCAGCAGTTTCCCCCGACGGGCCCTGAACTATGGCTACACCTTC
.,TRBD1,TRBV10-2,TRBJ1-5,CASSGPQGLGDQPQHF,TGCGCCAGCAGTGGGCCACAGGGGTTGGGAGACCAGCCCCAGCATTTT
.,TRBD2,TRBV15,TRBJ2-1,CATSGPHQPGLRYNEQFF,TGTGCCACCAGCGGACCACATCAACCGGGACTAAGATACAATGAGCAGTTCTTC
.,.,TRBV5-4,TRBJ2-5,CASSFSLGWGAEGETQYF,TGTGCCAGCAGCTTCTCTCTAGGCTGGGGGGCTGAGGGGGAGACCCAGTACTTC
.,TRBD1,TRBV7-6,TRBJ2-7,CASSLRSSGDRLYF,TGTGCCAGCAGCTTAAGATCGTCAGGGGACAGGCTGTACTTC
.,TRBD1,TRBV9,TRBJ2-5,CASSTPRGQGYQETQYF,TGTGCCAGCAGCACACCACGGGGACAGGGTTATCAAGAGACCCAGTACTTC